This entry concerns a single TCR beta chain. Clones were sequenced by immunoSEQ multiplex PCR, and TCRdb holds only the in-frame ones, with some missing. Altogether about a million clones are present, 76% being singletons, with the ten largest covering 1.5%. The sample is drawn from a study of shared clonotypes between healthy human individuals. The TCR was taken from a man aged 18 to 29 in good health. Sequencing was performed on memory CD4+ T cells sorted from blood. The subset here: CD45RA-negative fraction.

CDR3 in amino acids: CASSPPGTSTTEAFF. DNA for the CDR3: TGTGCCAGCTCACCGCCCGGGACTTCAACCACTGAAGCTTTCTTT. The chain recombines TRBV18 with TRBJ1-1; D possibly corresponds to TRBD1 (5 bases). This CDR3 comprises 15 residues. V lost 3 bases, J lost 4 bases, and 15 bases lay in between. CDR1 and CDR2 (germline): KGHSH, LQKENI.